The 20 T cell receptor beta chains below come from one sample, sequenced in a study of cytomegalovirus exposure and HLA in healthy donors (dated by TCRdb to the late 2010s). Receptor amplification or capture employed the immunoSEQ multiplex PCR assay. For the multiplex PCR, a mixture combining 60 forward primers for TCR Vbeta segments and 13 reverse primers for TCR Jbeta segments was used. Sourced from immuneACCESS, this table was stored by TCRdb with only in-frame sequences that have V and J called. A share of the clones is absent; for the studies checked, an unresolved V gene accounts for under half, and the remainder has no known explanation. The sample table lists more than 110,000 clones, 75% to 90% of them with a count of one. Of the sample, over 0.95% is held by the ten largest clones. Sequencing input: PBMCs. The receptors derive from a female donor in good health and CMV-seronegative.

CDR3 region: CASSSQPYSRWETQYF. The CDR3 DNA reads TGTGCCAGCAGCTCCCAGCCGTACAGCCGCTGGGAGACCCAGTACTTC. This chain joins TRBV5-6 and TRBJ2-5; D uncertain. The length of the CDR3 is 16 residues. CDR1 and CDR2 (germline): SGHDT, YYEEEE. V lost 3 bases and J 5 bases, leaving 20 bases between the germline ends.

J is TRBJ1-2 and V is TRBV19; D is undetermined. Germline CDR1 LNHDA, CDR2 SQIVND (reference sequence). Trimming removed 5 bases from V and 4 bases from J, with 14 bases in between. The CDR3 has 14 residues. CDR3 in DNA: TGTGCCAGTAGTTCCGCAGGCTCTACCTATGGCTACACCTTC. Its translation is CASSSAGSTYGYTF.

A few counts support this clone. This chain links TRBV28 with TRBJ1-1; TRBD1 aligns across 10 bases. Trimming took 2 bases from V and 0 from J; bases not matched to a gene: 9. CDR3 length equals 18 residues. The germline V gene has CDR1 MDHEN and CDR2 SYDVKM. The CDR3 DNA follows: TGTGCCAGCAGTTTACCGGGACAGGGGCCCTTTCTGAACACTGAAGCTTTCTTT. This sequence encodes CASSLPGQGPFLNTEAFF.

The chain combines TRBV9 with TRBJ2-7; TRBD1 might be the D (5 bases). V was pared by 0 bases and J by 4 bases, with 11 bases between. Germline V gene lookup returns CDR1 SGDLS and CDR2 YYNGEE. This CDR3 contains 14 residues. This CDR3 reads CASSVGQNSYEQYF. Here the CDR3 DNA reads TGTGCCAGCAGCGTAGGACAGAACTCATACGAGCAGTACTTC.

The rearrangement links TRBV27 to TRBJ2-7; perhaps TRBD1 as D (6 bases). CDR1 MNHEY and CDR2 SMNVEV come from the germline V gene (reference sequence). CDR3 length: 13 amino acids. Trimming removed 3 bases from V and 3 bases from J, with 9 bases in between. Written as DNA, the CDR3 is TGTGCCAGCAGTTTCGGACAGATCTACGAGCAGTACTTC. Its protein is CASSFGQIYEQYF.

This chain links TRBV5-1 with TRBJ2-1, with TRBD2 matching over 10 bases. CDR3 length: 16 residues. From germline, CDR1 is SGHRS and CDR2 YFSETQ. V lost 2 bases and J lost 0; bases outside the gene matches: 2. CDR3 residues: CASSFTSGASYNEQFF. The CDR3 DNA reads TGCGCCAGCAGCTTTACTAGCGGGGCCTCCTACAATGAGCAGTTCTTC. Looking up the rest from reference TRBV5-1 and TRBJ2-1 gives the full variable domain: KAGVTQTPRYLIKTRGQQVTLSCSPISGHRSVSWYQQTPGQGLQFLFEYFSETQRNKGNFPGRFSGRQFSNSRSEMNVSTLELGDSALYLCASSFTSGASYNEQFFGPGTRLTVL.

V is TRBV5-8 and J is TRBJ1-1, with D possibly TRBD1 on 6 matching bases. Germline V gene lookup returns CDR1 SGHTS and CDR2 YDEGEE. The ends were cut back, 5 bases at V and 8 bases at J, with 16 bases in the middle. The CDR3 loop spans 13 amino acids. As DNA, the CDR3 is TGTGCCAGCAGTTACCCACAGGGCTTAGAAGCTTTCTTT. Amino acid sequence: CASSYPQGLEAFF.

The chain is built from TRBV2 and TRBJ2-5; perhaps TRBD1 as D (6 bases). The CDR3 spans 15 residues. Trimming stripped 6 bases from V and 5 bases from J, with 19 bases between. Germline V gene sequence: CDR1 SNHLY, CDR2 FYNNEI. Here the CDR3 reads CASRDLSQGGETQYF. The DNA for the CDR3 is TGTGCCAGCAGGGACCTCTCACAGGGTGGGGAGACCCAGTACTTC.

The J gene is TRBJ2-5, the V gene TRBV10-3, with a weak D call TRBD1 (5 bases). Germline V lookup: CDR1 ENHRY, CDR2 SYGVKD. The CDR3 loop spans 14 amino acids. V lost 4 bases and J lost 2, with 11 bases in between. The CDR3 spells CAISATGSQETQYF. The CDR3, as DNA: TGTGCCATCAGTGCCACAGGCTCACAAGAGACCCAGTACTTC.

As regards this clone: The junction and the germline gene differ at one end; a read error may be behind it. This chain links TRBV6-5 with TRBJ2-5; D perhaps matches TRBD1 (7 bases). From germline, CDR1 is MNHEY and CDR2 SVGAGI. The CDR3 runs to 15 residues. The chain's CDR3 is CASSNSKTGRETQYF. The CDR3 DNA sequence: TGTGCCAGCAGTAACTCGAAGACAGGGAGGGAGACCCAGTACTTC.

The rearrangement joins TRBV27 to TRBJ2-5; D call uncertain. Trimming pared 5 bases from V and 2 bases from J, leaving 6 bases between. The CDR3 is 12 amino acids. CDR1 is MNHEY and CDR2 is SMNVEV in the germline V gene (reference sequence). CDR3 sequence reads: CASSPDQETQYF. The CDR3 region has the DNA TGTGCCAGCAGTCCAGATCAAGAGACCCAGTACTTC.

The genes are TRBV19 and TRBJ1-2; weak D call: TRBD1 (5 bases). The germline V gene encodes CDR1 LNHDA and CDR2 SQIVND (reference sequence). V lost 7 bases and J 0 bases, leaving 15 bases between the germline ends. This CDR3 has 15 amino acids. The CDR3 sequence: CASNRQPIANYGYTF. CDR3 bases: TGTGCCAGTAACCGACAGCCCATCGCTAACTATGGCTACACCTTC. The entire variable domain, with the rest obtained from reference TRBV19 and TRBJ1-2, is as follows: DGGITQSPKYLFRKEGQNVTLSCEQNLNHDAMYWYRQDPGQGLRLIYYSQIVNDFQKGDIAEGYSVSREKKESFPLTVTSAQKNPTAFYLCASNRQPIANYGYTFGSGTRLTVV.

The genes are TRBV5-6 and TRBJ1-1, with no clear D. Trimming shortened V by 7 bases and J by 5 bases, and 15 bases separated the two germline ends. Germline V gives CDR1 SGHDT, CDR2 YYEEEE. The CDR3 is 13 amino acids. This chain's CDR3 is CASYHPTRTEAFF. CDR3 bases: TGTGCCAGCTACCATCCTACGAGGACTGAAGCTTTCTTT.

This clone has only a few counts. The chain couples TRBV4-1 to TRBJ2-7; TRBD2 matches at 11 bases. Looked up from germline, CDR1 is MGHRA and CDR2 is YSYEKL. Unmatched junction bases numbered 14, after V lost 0 bases and J lost 7 bases. The CDR3 contains 18 residues. CDR3 loop: CASSQEPITSGSASEQYF. The DNA for the CDR3 is TGCGCCAGCAGCCAAGAACCCATAACTAGCGGGAGCGCTTCAGAGCAGTACTTC.

The rearrangement joins TRBV27 to TRBJ1-4, with 11 nucleotides matching TRBD1. The V gene end was trimmed by 1 base and the J gene end by 0 bases; junction bases not matched to a gene: 4. The germline gives CDR1 MNHEY, CDR2 SMNVEV (reference sequence). CDR3 length: 18 amino acids. CDR3 in amino acids: CASSLFGTGGSTNEKLFF. The CDR3 DNA follows: TGTGCCAGCAGTTTATTTGGGACAGGGGGTTCAACTAATGAAAAACTGTTTTTT. Variable domain in full (rest from reference TRBV27 and TRBJ1-4): EAQVTQNPRYLITVTGKKLTVTCSQNMNHEYMSWYRQDPGLGLRQIYYSMNVEVTDKGDVPEGYKVSRKEKRNFPLILESPSPNQTSLYFCASSLFGTGGSTNEKLFFGSGTQLSVL.

This chain joins TRBV19 and TRBJ2-1; D remains unclear. The V and J ends lost 8 bases and 0 bases respectively, with 8 bases between them. The CDR3 length is 13 residues. CDR1 is LNHDA and CDR2 is SQIVND in the germline V gene (reference sequence). The CDR3 DNA follows: TGTGCCAGTTCCTTGAGCTCCTACAATGAGCAGTTCTTC. Translated, it gives CASSLSSYNEQFF.

The chain uses TRBV5-1 and TRBJ2-2; TRBD1 matches 7 bases. Germline V gives CDR1 SGHRS, CDR2 YFSETQ. The CDR3 extends over 16 amino acids. V was pared by 0 bases and J by 5 bases, with 7 bases of the junction left unmatched. The CDR3 reads CASSLVAGGATGELFF. The CDR3 coding sequence is TGCGCCAGCAGCTTGGTAGCAGGGGGTGCTACCGGGGAGCTGTTTTTT.

This chain uses TRBV7-2 with TRBJ1-1; D is possibly TRBD1 (6 bases). This CDR3 spans 15 amino acids. V lost 5 bases, J lost 4 bases, and 17 bases lay in between. Germline V CDR1 and CDR2: SGHTA, FQGNSA. CDR3 loop: CASSLRGSPGTEAFF. CDR3 sequence (DNA): TGTGCCAGCAGCCTTAGGGGGTCTCCTGGCACTGAAGCTTTCTTT.

The chain employs TRBV6-6 and TRBJ2-7, with D possibly being TRBD2 (6 bases). CDR1 and CDR2 (germline): MNHNY, SVGAGI (reference sequence). Trimming took 0 bases from V and 3 from J, leaving 15 bases between them. CDR3 length: 16 residues. CDR3 loop: CASSYSGGGNSYEQYF. CDR3 in DNA: TGTGCCAGCAGTTACTCAGGCGGCGGGAATAGCTACGAGCAGTACTTC.

This clone has only one observation. The chain uses TRBV7-9 and TRBJ2-7; D may be TRBD2 (5 bases). Trimming stripped 5 bases from V and 2 bases from J, with 7 bases between. This CDR3 contains 12 residues. Germline CDR1 reads SEHNR; CDR2 reads FQNEAQ (reference sequence). The CDR3 nucleotides read TGTGCCAGCAGCGAGGGTACCTACGAGCAGTACTTC. Protein: CASSEGTYEQYF. Combining the CDR3 with reference TRBV7-9 and TRBJ2-7 gives the whole variable domain DTGVSQNPRHKITKRGQNVTFRCDPISEHNRLYWYRQTLGQGPEFLTYFQNEAQLEKSRLLSDRFSAERPKGSFSTLEIQRTEQGDSAMYLCASSEGTYEQYFGPGTRLTVT.